The 23 T cell receptor beta chains in this list originate from one sample, sequenced in a study of identical twins. TCRdb processed the 5' RACE reads anew with MiXCR; each CDR3 protein has one entry. The table shows hundreds of thousands of distinct CDR3 sequences, with about 20% occurring only once. This sample also belongs to another study, concerning T cells expressing NK-cell markers.

The sample consisted of PBMCs. These receptor sequences come from a woman between 18 and 29 years old in good health.

This clonotype was picked up many times. This chain links TRBV6-5 with TRBJ1-2; D is possibly TRBD1 (5 bases). V was cut by 3 bases and J by 0 bases, with 8 bases left in between. Germline CDR1 and CDR2: MNHEY and SVGAGI. This CDR3 is built from 14 residues. Here the CDR3 DNA reads TGTGCCAGCAGTTATGGGGGATCTAACTATGGCTACACCTTC. It yields the protein CASSYGGSNYGYTF.

The chain couples TRBV18 to TRBJ2-6, with 12 nucleotides matching TRBD1. Trimming at V came to 3 bases and at J to 2 bases, leaving 2 bases not matched to a gene. CDR1 and CDR2 (germline): KGHSH, LQKENI. The CDR3 has 17 amino acids. The CDR3 protein is CASSPGQGAAGANVLTF. CDR3 in DNA: TGTGCCAGCTCACCGGGACAGGGGGCAGCTGGGGCCAACGTCCTGACTTTC.

This clonotype was seen many times. The J gene is TRBJ2-1, the V gene TRBV5-1, with 14 bases aligning to TRBD2. J lost 8 bases, V lost 2 bases, and 3 bases had no gene match. The CDR3 contains 15 residues. Looked up from germline, CDR1 is SGHRS and CDR2 is YFSETQ. The CDR3: CASSLGLAGGYEQFF. CDR3 coding DNA: TGCGCCAGCAGCTTAGGACTAGCGGGGGGATATGAGCAGTTCTTC.

This clonotype has a count of ten or more. The chain recombines TRBV9 with TRBJ1-1, with 7 bases aligning to TRBD1. The germline V gene has CDR1 SGDLS and CDR2 YYNGEE. CDR3 length equals 13 residues. The J segment lost 4 bases and the V segment lost 4 bases, leaving 4 bases of the junction unmatched. CDR3 nucleotide sequence: TGTGCCAGCAGCAGGACAGGCGGCACTGAAGCTTTCTTT. It translates to CASSRTGGTEAFF.

Many counts were recorded for this clonotype. The chain joins TRBV10-2 to TRBJ2-7; 8 bases match TRBD2. The CDR3 runs 14 residues. Germline V gene lookup returns CDR1 WSHSY and CDR2 SAAADI. J was trimmed by 2 bases and V by 3 bases; bases with no gene match: 3. Here the CDR3 reads CASSDQLAAYEQYF. The CDR3 DNA reads TGCGCCAGCAGTGATCAACTAGCGGCCTACGAGCAGTACTTC.

J is TRBJ1-5 and V is TRBV7-2; D unclear. Germline CDR1 and CDR2: SGHTA and FQGNSA. The CDR3 is 12 amino acids. V dropped 5 bases and J dropped 4 bases, with 6 bases sitting between them. CDR3: CASSINNQPQHF. CDR3 bases: TGTGCCAGCAGCATCAATAATCAGCCCCAGCATTTT.

The rearrangement joins TRBV2 to TRBJ1-2; D unresolved. Germline assignment: CDR1 SNHLY and CDR2 FYNNEI. The CDR3 length is 11 residues. Trimming pared 3 bases from V and 7 bases from J, leaving 6 bases between. CDR3: CASSDMAGYTF. CDR3 DNA: TGTGCCAGCAGTGACATGGCTGGCTACACCTTC.

The rearrangement joins TRBV11-2 to TRBJ1-1; D gene uncertain. Per the germline V gene, CDR1 is SGHAT and CDR2 is FQNNGV. V dropped 2 bases and J dropped 0 bases, with 7 bases sitting between them. The CDR3 has 14 residues. CDR3 loop: CASSLNRMNTEAFF. The CDR3 DNA follows: TGTGCCAGCAGCTTAAATAGAATGAACACTGAAGCTTTCTTT.

This chain uses TRBV20-1 with TRBJ2-5, with 10 bases aligning to TRBD1. With 8 bases clipped from V and 6 bases from J, the junction kept 12 bases outside the gene matches. Germline CDR1 is DFQATT and CDR2 is SNEGSKA (reference sequence). The CDR3 consists of 14 residues. The CDR3 reads CSSPPGQGYQTQYF. CDR3 nucleotide sequence: TGCAGTTCCCCTCCGGGACAGGGGTATCAGACCCAGTACTTC.

The chain links TRBV12-3 or TRBV12-4 to TRBJ2-7; 7 bases are shared with TRBD1. This CDR3 is built from 14 residues. Germline trimming cut 5 bases from V and 1 base from J; bases unmatched to any gene: 5. CDR3 DNA sequence: TGTGCCAGCAGTCGAAGGACAGGTTCCTACGAGCAGTACTTC. The encoded protein is CASSRRTGSYEQYF.

This clonotype has a handful of counts. This rearrangement joins TRBV5-1 to TRBJ2-5; D possibly uses TRBD1 or TRBD2 (5 bases each). Trimming left V 5 bases short and J 1 base short, with 15 bases between. The CDR3 is 15 residues long. CDR1 SGHRS and CDR2 YFSETQ come from the germline V gene. DNA for the CDR3: TGCGCCAGCAGAACTTTCGGGACGATCCAAGAGACCCAGTACTTC. Its protein product is CASRTFGTIQETQYF.

V usage is TRBV7-9 and J usage is TRBJ2-1; D unclear. V shed 3 bases and J shed 7 bases, with 13 bases lying between them. This CDR3 has 14 residues. Looked up from germline, CDR1 is SEHNR and CDR2 is FQNEAQ (reference sequence). This CDR3 reads CASSFVLARNEQFF. CDR3 sequence (DNA): TGTGCCAGCAGCTTTGTTCTCGCCCGGAATGAGCAGTTCTTC.

This chain links TRBV12-3 or TRBV12-4 with TRBJ2-1; 14 nucleotides agree with TRBD2. CDR3 length equals 17 residues. Trimming removed 0 bases from V and 9 bases from J; junction bases left unmatched: 7. CDR3 DNA: TGTGCCAGCAGTTTAGCTTTGACTAGCGGGAGGGCCGTTGAGCAGTTCTTC. Amino acids: CASSLALTSGRAVEQFF.

The chain links TRBV27 to TRBJ2-3; D possibly corresponds to TRBD2 (7 bases). CDR3 length: 14 residues. Germline-derived CDR1 and CDR2 are MNHEY and SMNVEV (reference sequence). The V end lost 8 bases, the J end lost 4 bases, and 16 bases lay between the germline ends. The CDR3 loop reads CASGGASMADTQYF. CDR3 DNA: TGTGCCAGCGGGGGGGCTAGCATGGCAGATACGCAGTATTTT.

This chain links TRBV20-1 with TRBJ2-5, with TRBD2 matching over 9 bases. The CDR3 has 16 residues. The germline V gene encodes CDR1 DFQATT and CDR2 SNEGSKA (reference sequence). Trimming cost V 3 bases and J 1 base; bases outside gene matches: 9. This CDR3 is CSASRPSGEAQETQYF. The CDR3 bases are TGCAGTGCTAGTAGGCCTAGCGGGGAGGCCCAAGAGACCCAGTACTTC.

In its sample, this clonotype was seen a few times. This chain connects TRBV20-1 to TRBJ2-2, with D perhaps matching TRBD1 (6 bases). Germline V gene sequence: CDR1 DFQATT, CDR2 SNEGSKA (reference sequence). The length of the CDR3 is 16 residues. The V end lost 3 bases, the J end lost 7 bases, and 21 bases lay between the germline ends. The CDR3 sequence is CSARNPGAAQSGELFF. DNA of the CDR3: TGCAGTGCTAGGAACCCAGGGGCCGCGCAAAGCGGGGAGCTGTTTTTT.

This sequence joins TRBV6-1 and TRBJ2-6; no definite D call. CDR3 size: 15 residues. CDR1 and CDR2 from the germline V gene are MNHNS and SASEGT. V lost 2 bases, J lost 2 bases, and 7 bases lay in between. In nucleotides, the CDR3 is TGTGCCAGCAGTGAAAGAGATGCTGGGGCCAACGTCCTGACTTTC. This sequence encodes CASSERDAGANVLTF.

The V call is TRBV9, the J call TRBJ2-7, with TRBD2 matching 8 bases. Germline values: CDR1 SGDLS, CDR2 YYNGEE. The CDR3 is 15 residues long. V dropped 4 bases and J dropped 3; count of bases not matched to a gene: 9. CDR3 sequence reads: CASSPSGGNYYEQYF. CDR3 nucleotide sequence: TGTGCCAGCAGCCCCTCGGGGGGGAACTACTACGAGCAGTACTTC.

A few counts support this clonotype. V is TRBV20-1 and J is TRBJ2-5; D not resolved. Trimming took off 4 bases at V and 3 bases at J, with 12 bases between the two ends. The CDR3 is made up of 13 amino acids. The germline V gene has CDR1 DFQATT and CDR2 SNEGSKA (reference sequence). This chain's CDR3 is CSATDTLEETQYF. For the CDR3, the DNA is TGCAGTGCTACCGACACGTTGGAAGAGACCCAGTACTTC.

This clonotype was seen repeatedly, ten times or more. The genes are TRBV24-1 and TRBJ2-5; 9 positions agree with TRBD2. The CDR3 contains 18 residues. The junction had 16 bases not matched to a gene; V was cut back by 9 bases and J by 0 bases. Germline V CDR1 and CDR2: KGHDR, SFDVKD. The CDR3 nucleotides read TGTGCCACCTCACTGATAAACGGACTAGCGACGTACCAAGAGACCCAGTACTTC. Residues: CATSLINGLATYQETQYF.

J is TRBJ1-1 and V is TRBV7-9; 8 nucleotides agree with TRBD1. Trimming removed 4 bases from V and 0 bases from J; junction bases left unmatched: 10. Per the germline V gene, CDR1 is SEHNR and CDR2 is FQNEAQ (reference sequence). The CDR3 is made up of 17 amino acids. This CDR3 is CASSSYGQGLMNTEAFF. In DNA, the CDR3 is TGTGCCAGCAGCTCATACGGACAGGGCTTAATGAACACTGAAGCTTTCTTT.

Only a few counts were recorded for this clonotype. The CDR3 coding sequence is TGTGCCACCAGTGATTTGAAGGCCGGACAGGGGAAATACGGCGAGCAGTACTTC. The encoded protein is CATSDLKAGQGKYGEQYF. The chain carries TRBV24-1 and TRBJ2-7; 9 nucleotides match TRBD1. V lost 0 bases to trimming and J lost 6 bases; unmatched junction nucleotides: 14. CDR1 KGHDR and CDR2 SFDVKD come from the germline V gene. CDR3 length: 18 residues.

V gene TRBV2 combines with J gene TRBJ2-5; D remains unclear. The CDR3 totals 16 residues. V was pared by 6 bases and J by 5 bases, with 22 bases between. Germline loops: CDR1 SNHLY, CDR2 FYNNEI. CDR3: CASSKRPFGSGETQYF. CDR3 nucleotide sequence: TGTGCCAGCAGCAAAAGGCCCTTTGGTTCTGGGGAGACCCAGTACTTC.